This passage covers 3 T cell receptor beta chains from one sample sequenced in a study of OX40 agonist ivuxolimab in advanced cancers. The repertoire was sequenced with immunoSEQ multiplex PCR; TCRdb's copy has only in-frame clones and lacks some. This table has tens of thousands of clones, 89% appearing once. Source: CD4+ or CD8+ T cells sorted from blood, taken in a trial of the OX40 agonist ivuxolimab. The receptor set was obtained from an adult with an advanced solid tumor such as melanoma, head and neck, liver or kidney cancer.

This clone has just one count. The chain combines TRBV9 with TRBJ2-3, with TRBD2 as a possible D gene (6 bases). Germline V gives CDR1 SGDLS, CDR2 YYNGEE. The CDR3 extends over 12 amino acids. Deletions cut 4 bases from V and 4 bases from J, with 7 bases between. The CDR3 DNA is TGTGCCAGCAGCCGGGACTCAGATACGCAGTATTTT. Translating gives CASSRDSDTQYF.

The gene calls are TRBV7-2 and TRBJ1-6; TRBD1 matches at 8 bases. Trimming cost V 5 bases and J 13 bases; bases outside gene matches: 13. Germline values: CDR1 SGHTA, CDR2 FQGNSA. This CDR3 has 15 residues. Here the CDR3 DNA reads TGTGCCAGCAGCGAAAGACAGGGGTCCTCTTCCCCCCTCCACTTT. It is translated as CASSERQGSSSPLHF.

The chain links TRBV2 to TRBJ1-2; D not resolved. V was trimmed by 8 bases and J by 0 bases, leaving 10 bases between them. Germline CDR1 and CDR2: SNHLY and FYNNEI. The CDR3 runs to 13 residues. CDR3 nucleotide sequence: TGTGCCAGCGTTCAGGCTTCTAACTATGGCTACACCTTC. It yields the protein CASVQASNYGYTF. Combining the CDR3 with reference TRBV2 and TRBJ1-2 gives the whole variable domain EPEVTQTPSHQVTQMGQEVILRCVPISNHLYFYWYRQILGQKVEFLVSFYNNEISEKSEIFDDQFSVERPDGSNFTLKIRSTKLEDSAMYFCASVQASNYGYTFGSGTRLTVV.